This T cell receptor (beta chain) was sequenced during a study of T cells after yellow fever vaccination. Points from the study as a whole: FACS-sorted repertoires might harbor abundant contaminating clonotypes from the bulk population.

5'RACE template switching added a universal primer site and UMIs to TCR cDNA. TCRdb itself ran the 5' RACE reads through MiXCR, one entry per CDR3 protein. In the table there are 300,000 or so distinct CDR3 sequences, almost 4% of which are singletons. In germline, CDR1 is MNHEY, CDR2 SVGEGT. V was pared by 4 bases and J by 1 base, with 14 bases between. The CDR3 runs 17 residues. Of note for this clonotype: Its matching antigen is unknown.

The V gene is TRBV6-2 or TRBV6-3, the J gene TRBJ2-6; D ambiguous. This sample comprised PBMCs, obtained 5 days after the yellow fever booster vaccination. This clonotype originated in a man aged 18 to 30 who received the YFV17D yellow fever vaccine. CDR3 bases: TGTGCCAGCAGTTTCGTATCGAGATCGTCTGGGGCCAACGTCCTGACTTTC. This translates into CASSFVSRSSGANVLTF.